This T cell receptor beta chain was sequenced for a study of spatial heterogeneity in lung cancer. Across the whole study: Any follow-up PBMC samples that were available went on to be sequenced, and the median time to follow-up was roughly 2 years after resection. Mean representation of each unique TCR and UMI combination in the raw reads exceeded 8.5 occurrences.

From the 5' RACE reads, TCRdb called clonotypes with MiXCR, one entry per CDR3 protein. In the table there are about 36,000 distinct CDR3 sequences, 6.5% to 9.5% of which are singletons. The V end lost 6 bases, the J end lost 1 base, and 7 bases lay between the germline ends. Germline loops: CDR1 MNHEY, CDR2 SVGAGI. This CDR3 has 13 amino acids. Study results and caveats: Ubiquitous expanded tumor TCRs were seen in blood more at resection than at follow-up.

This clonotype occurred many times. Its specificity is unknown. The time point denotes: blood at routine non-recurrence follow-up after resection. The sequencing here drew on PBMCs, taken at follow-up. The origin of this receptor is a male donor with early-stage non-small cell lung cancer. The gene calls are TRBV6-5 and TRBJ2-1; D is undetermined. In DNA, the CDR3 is TGTGCCAGCAGGCAGAGATCCTACAATGAGCAGTTCTTC. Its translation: CASRQRSYNEQFF.